Below, 27 T cell receptor beta chains from the same sample are listed, as sequenced in a study of PD-1 blockade in mismatch repair-deficient tumors. Using immunoSEQ multiplex PCR, the repertoire was profiled, and TCRdb retains in-frame clones only, with some absent. This sample yields 100,000 to 150,000 clones, of which around 87% are seen a single time; about 13% belongs to the top ten. The sequencing here drew on peripheral blood, taken 44 weeks after starting pembrolizumab. Source of these receptors: an adult with mismatch repair-deficient cancer.

The chain recombines TRBV2 with TRBJ1-5; 9 positions agree with TRBD1. This CDR3 spans 15 amino acids. From germline, CDR1 is SNHLY and CDR2 FYNNEI. Trimming cost V 1 base and J 6 bases; bases outside gene matches: 4. The DNA for the CDR3 is TGTGCCAGCAGTGAAGACAGGGGGCCGGGTCAGCCCCAGCATTTT. It specifies CASSEDRGPGQPQHF.

The chain combines TRBV6-6 with TRBJ1-1, with a weak D call TRBD1 (6 bases). Per the germline V gene, CDR1 is MNHNY and CDR2 is SVGAGI (reference sequence). The CDR3 length is 14 residues. The V end lost 6 bases, the J end lost 0 bases, and 11 bases lay between the germline ends. The CDR3 spells CASRIGQLNTEAFF. Written as DNA, the CDR3 is TGTGCCAGCAGAATCGGACAGCTGAACACTGAAGCTTTCTTT.

V usage is TRBV7-2 and J usage is TRBJ1-1; a possible D gene is TRBD1 (5 bases). From germline, CDR1 is SGHTA and CDR2 FQGNSA. The CDR3 loop spans 14 amino acids. Trimming pared 4 bases from V and 5 bases from J, leaving 14 bases between. CDR3 nucleotides: TGTGCCAGCAGCTCAGGGCCGGTGTGGACTGAAGCTTTCTTT. Translation gives CASSSGPVWTEAFF.

This clone was detected only a few times. This chain joins TRBV5-6 and TRBJ1-5; D remains unclear. Trimming cost V 0 bases and J 2 bases, with 6 bases left between them. Germline V gene data show CDR1 as SGHDT and CDR2 as YYEEEE. The CDR3 length is 14 residues. The CDR3 DNA follows: TGTGCCAGCAGCTTGGGGTCAGGCAATCAGCCCCAGCATTTT. Amino acid sequence: CASSLGSGNQPQHF.

This clone showed up just once. The rearrangement links TRBV5-1 to TRBJ2-1; 7 nucleotides align to TRBD1. The CDR3 extends over 14 amino acids. Trimming at V came to 2 bases and at J to 5 bases, leaving 4 bases not matched to a gene. Germline lookup yields CDR1 SGHRS and CDR2 YFSETQ. The chain's CDR3 is CASSLPTGDNEQFF. CDR3 bases: TGCGCCAGCAGCTTACCAACAGGGGACAATGAGCAGTTCTTC.

This clone was seen once. This chain joins TRBV29-1 and TRBJ2-3, with TRBD2 matching 7 bases. With V trimmed by 3 bases and J by 6 bases, 0 bases remained unmatched. Germline assignment: CDR1 SQVTM and CDR2 ANQGSEA. CDR3 length: 11 amino acids. The CDR3 nucleotides read TGCAGCGTTGAGGGGGGGGATACGCAGTATTTT. This codes for CSVEGGDTQYF.

The rearrangement uses TRBV10-1 and TRBJ2-7; TRBD1 matches 7 bases. The J segment lost 3 bases and the V segment lost 3 bases, leaving 5 bases of the junction unmatched. CDR1 and CDR2 (germline): WNHNN, SYGVQD (reference sequence). This CDR3 contains 14 residues. CDR3 nucleotide sequence: TGCGCCAGCAGTGAAGGACAGGATTTCTACGAGCAGTACTTC. Amino acids: CASSEGQDFYEQYF.

This CDR3 is CASSRGTGELFF. In DNA form, the CDR3 reads TGTGCCAGCAGTAGAGGCACCGGGGAGCTGTTTTTT. The chain joins TRBV6-1 to TRBJ2-2; the D is unclear. Deletions cut 5 bases from V and 4 bases from J, with 5 bases between. CDR3 length: 12 residues. Germline CDR1 and CDR2: MNHNS and SASEGT.

This chain connects TRBV10-3 to TRBJ2-2, with a weak D call TRBD1 (5 bases). Per germline, CDR1 ENHRY and CDR2 SYGVKD. The CDR3 contains 12 residues. V gave up 8 bases and J gave up 9 bases, with 13 bases separating them. DNA of the CDR3: TGTGCCATCTCGGCAGGGTCTAGGGAGCTGTTTTTT. Translating it yields CAISAGSRELFF.

The chain uses TRBV29-1 and TRBJ1-2, with D perhaps TRBD1 (6 bases). V was cut by 2 bases and J by 4 bases, with 20 bases left in between. CDR1 is SQVTM, CDR2 ANQGSEA, per germline. The CDR3 covers 16 residues. The CDR3 region has the DNA TGCAGCGTTGAATCATTAGAGGGGGAAAGCCCCTATGGCTACACCTTC. It translates to CSVESLEGESPYGYTF.

The chain recombines TRBV6-6 with TRBJ2-7, with 8 bases that match TRBD1. J gave up 6 bases and V 3 bases, and 7 bases lay outside the gene matches. The length of the CDR3 is 14 residues. Germline CDR1 and CDR2: MNHNY and SVGAGI (reference sequence). CDR3 amino acids: CASSYSGGLSEQYF. CDR3 nucleotides: TGTGCCAGCAGTTATTCAGGGGGCCTCTCCGAGCAGTACTTC.

CDR3 in amino acids: CASTGTSGRRNEQFF. The DNA of the CDR3 is TGTGCCAGCACCGGAACCAGCGGGAGAAGGAATGAGCAGTTCTTC. This rearrangement joins TRBV6-6 to TRBJ2-1, with 8 bases identical to TRBD2. V gave up 7 bases and J gave up 7 bases; unmatched junction bases: 12. Germline CDR1 is MNHNY and CDR2 is SVGAGI (reference sequence). This CDR3 contains 15 residues.

This chain links TRBV28 with TRBJ2-6; 7 bases map to TRBD1. The trim removed 5 bases at V and 1 base at J, leaving 2 bases unmatched. The CDR3 length is 15 residues. Germline CDR1 reads MDHEN; CDR2 reads SYDVKM. As DNA, the CDR3 is TGTGCCAGCAGTCAACAGGGGTCTGGGGCCAACGTCCTGACTTTC. Protein product: CASSQQGSGANVLTF.

V gene TRBV7-9 combines with J gene TRBJ2-3, with 8 bases matching TRBD1. The junction had 8 bases not matched to a gene; V was cut back by 1 base and J by 2 bases. CDR1 SEHNR and CDR2 FQNEAQ come from the germline V gene (reference sequence). The CDR3 is 17 residues long. The CDR3 DNA reads TGTGCCAGCAGCTTAGAGGACAGGGCTTGGGCCACAGATACGCAGTATTTT. It codes for CASSLEDRAWATDTQYF.

V is TRBV10-3 and J is TRBJ1-3; D gene uncertain. The CDR3 is 13 amino acids. The ends were cut back, 2 bases at V and 8 bases at J, with 10 bases in the middle. Germline values: CDR1 ENHRY, CDR2 SYGVKD. The CDR3 sequence: CAISEGNGDTIYF. The CDR3 nucleotides are TGTGCCATCAGTGAGGGCAACGGGGACACCATATATTTT.

J is TRBJ2-3 and V is TRBV4-2; D is perhaps TRBD2 (5 bases). Between the trimmed V and J ends, which lost 1 base and 3 bases, there was a span of 11 bases. Germline V gives CDR1 LGHNA, CDR2 YNFKEQ. The CDR3 runs 15 residues. CDR3 sequence: CASSQVGVGTDTQYF. The CDR3, as DNA: TGTGCCAGCAGCCAAGTGGGAGTGGGGACAGATACGCAGTATTTT.

The chain uses TRBV9 and TRBJ2-5; TRBD2 matches at 10 bases. The V segment lost 0 bases and the J segment 1 base; nucleotides outside the gene matches: 12. Germline V gene data show CDR1 as SGDLS and CDR2 as YYNGEE. This CDR3 comprises 19 residues. This CDR3 is CASSVDRPSSGSIQETQYF. In nucleotides, the CDR3 is TGTGCCAGCAGCGTAGATCGGCCTTCTAGCGGGAGTATCCAAGAGACCCAGTACTTC.

The J gene is TRBJ1-5, the V gene TRBV19; a possible D gene is TRBD1 (6 bases). This CDR3 contains 14 residues. Trimming removed 5 bases from V and 2 bases from J, with 10 bases in between. Per germline, CDR1 LNHDA and CDR2 SQIVND (reference sequence). The CDR3 DNA follows: TGTGCCAGTAGTGAGGCAGGGGGCAATCAGCCCCAGCATTTT. Translating it yields CASSEAGGNQPQHF.

This clone appeared once. The chain employs TRBV5-1 and TRBJ2-1; D is undetermined. Germline V CDR1 and CDR2: SGHRS, YFSETQ. Trimming took 2 bases from V and 5 from J, leaving 8 bases between them. There are 13 residues in the CDR3. In DNA, the CDR3 is TGCGCCAGCAGCTTCACCGGTAACAATGAGCAGTTCTTC. It is translated as CASSFTGNNEQFF.

This clone was seen only once. The chain employs TRBV4-1 and TRBJ2-1; 9 nucleotides align to TRBD2. CDR1 and CDR2 from the germline V gene are MGHRA and YSYEKL. The CDR3 is 15 residues long. V lost 3 bases, J lost 3 bases, and 3 bases stayed unmatched. The chain's CDR3 is CASSQLAGNYNEQFF. The DNA of the CDR3 is TGCGCCAGCAGCCAGCTAGCGGGGAACTACAATGAGCAGTTCTTC.

Remarks on this clone: The junction differs from germline at one of its ends, possibly a read error. V usage is TRBV25-1 and J usage is TRBJ2-7; D is ambiguous. From germline, CDR1 is MGHDK and CDR2 SYGVNS. CDR3 length equals 11 residues. CDR3 sequence (DNA): TGTGCCACCAGTGAAGGCCACGAGCAGTACTTC. It specifies CATSEGHEQYF.

The chain joins TRBV27 to TRBJ2-1; perhaps TRBD1 as D (6 bases). Trimming took 6 bases from V and 1 from J, leaving 22 bases between them. The CDR3 is made up of 18 amino acids. Germline values: CDR1 MNHEY, CDR2 SMNVEV (reference sequence). The CDR3, as DNA: TGTGCCAGCAGCACGATCGATCCTACAGGGTCGTCCTACAATGAGCAGTTCTTC. Protein sequence: CASSTIDPTGSSYNEQFF.

The chain couples TRBV29-1 to TRBJ2-1; D is perhaps TRBD1 or TRBD2 (5 bases each). CDR3 length: 12 residues. Trimming took 3 bases from V and 4 from J, leaving 7 bases between them. Germline V gene sequence: CDR1 SQVTM, CDR2 ANQGSEA. The CDR3 is CSVEGVYNEQFF. The CDR3 DNA sequence: TGCAGCGTTGAGGGGGTTTACAATGAGCAGTTCTTC.

V gene TRBV27 combines with J gene TRBJ2-7, with D unclear. Germline CDR1 is MNHEY and CDR2 is SMNVEV (reference sequence). V was clipped by 3 bases and J by 0 bases, with 12 bases between them. There are 15 residues in the CDR3. Written as DNA, the CDR3 is TGTGCCAGCAGTTTTGGTGGGCTAAGCTCCTACGAGCAGTACTTC. Translation gives CASSFGGLSSYEQYF.

The chain links TRBV7-9 to TRBJ2-1, with a possible D match to TRBD2 (7 bases). The CDR3 contains 18 residues. Looked up from germline, CDR1 is SEHNR and CDR2 is FQNEAQ (reference sequence). Deletions cut 6 bases from V and 6 bases from J, with 27 bases between. The CDR3 DNA follows: TGTGCCAGCAGAGCAACGGGGGCGCTAGCGGTCTGGGGCAATGAGCAGTTCTTC. Translating it yields CASRATGALAVWGNEQFF. The full variable domain, completed using reference TRBV7-9 and TRBJ2-1, is DTGVSQNPRHKITKRGQNVTFRCDPISEHNRLYWYRQTLGQGPEFLTYFQNEAQLEKSRLLSDRFSAERPKGSFSTLEIQRTEQGDSAMYLCASRATGALAVWGNEQFFGPGTRLTVL.

The rearrangement links TRBV5-6 to TRBJ2-1, with a weak D call TRBD2 (5 bases). The CDR3 sequence is 12 residues long. V dropped 3 bases and J dropped 8 bases, with 9 bases sitting between them. The germline V gene has CDR1 SGHDT and CDR2 YYEEEE. CDR3 nucleotide sequence: TGTGCCAGCAGCTGGAGGCAGGATGAGCAGTTCTTC. This gives the protein CASSWRQDEQFF. Looking up the rest from reference TRBV5-6 and TRBJ2-1 gives the full variable domain: DAGVTQSPTHLIKTRGQQVTLRCSPKSGHDTVSWYQQALGQGPQFIFQYYEEEERQRGNFPDRFSGHQFPNYSSELNVNALLLGDSALYLCASSWRQDEQFFGPGTRLTVL.

This chain joins TRBV5-1 and TRBJ1-1; D gene uncertain. The CDR3 loop spans 12 amino acids. Per germline, CDR1 SGHRS and CDR2 YFSETQ. Trimming removed 0 bases from V and 8 bases from J, with 8 bases in between. The DNA for the CDR3 is TGCGCCAGCAGCTTGGTACGCGGAGAAGCTTTCTTT. Translation: CASSLVRGEAFF.